This TCR beta chain was sequenced for a study of cytomegalovirus exposure and HLA in healthy donors. Note on this clone: Its antigen is unknown.

Findings of the study overall: There were some V segments, including TRBV6-2 and TRBV6-3, excluded as indistinguishable. Generally TCR sequences proved uncommon, though certain public TCRs appeared in numerous donors.

Donors likely had unrecorded immune exposures despite being nominally healthy when sampled. The PCR ran on 60 Vbeta and 13 Jbeta primers. TCRdb keeps only in-frame clones here, not all; method: immunoSEQ multiplex PCR. The sample lists about 40,000 clones, about 66% occurring once. This CDR3 has 13 amino acids. The V gene lost 2 bases and the J gene lost 4 bases, with 7 bases spanning the gap. Germline V gives CDR1 SNHLY, CDR2 FYNNEI. Input material: PBMCs. The source is a man aged 45-65 years in good health and CMV-seropositive. This chain connects TRBV2 to TRBJ2-3; D ambiguous. DNA for the CDR3: TGTGCCAGCAGTGAACTGGGCGCAGATACGCAGTATTTT. Translated, it gives CASSELGADTQYF.